This T cell receptor (beta chain) was sequenced for a study of T cell responses to AZD1222 COVID-19 vaccine. Study as a whole: Second doses were pooled across both intervals (about 4 or about 12 weeks).

This CDR3 has 14 amino acids. The V and J ends lost 6 bases and 5 bases respectively, with 14 bases between them. Germline CDR1 is SGHVS and CDR2 is FQNEAQ. Sequencing was performed with immunoSEQ multiplex PCR; in TCRdb, only in-frame clones are kept and a portion is missing. The sample comprises about 88,000 clones, about 89% of which are singletons, and roughly 3.5% rests with the top ten. The J gene is TRBJ1-5, the V gene TRBV7-8; the D gene is possibly TRBD1 (6 bases). The material was peripheral blood, obtained on day 0 of AZD1222 vaccination. This TCR was recovered from an adult in good health. This CDR3 reads CASSPTGADQPQHF. The DNA of the CDR3 is TGTGCCAGCAGTCCGACGGGGGCGGATCAGCCCCAGCATTTT.